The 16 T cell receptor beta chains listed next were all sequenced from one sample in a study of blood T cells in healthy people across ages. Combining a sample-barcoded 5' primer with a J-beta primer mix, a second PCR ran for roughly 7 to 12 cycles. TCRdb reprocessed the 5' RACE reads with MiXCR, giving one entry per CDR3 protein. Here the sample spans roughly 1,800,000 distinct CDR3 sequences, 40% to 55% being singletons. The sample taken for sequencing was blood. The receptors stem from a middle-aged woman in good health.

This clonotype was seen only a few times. The CDR3 loop reads CASSQDRYSNTEAFF. CDR3 coding DNA: TGCGCCAGCAGCCAAGATCGATACTCGAACACTGAAGCTTTCTTT. The rearrangement links TRBV4-3 to TRBJ1-1; D call uncertain. The CDR3 consists of 15 residues. With 0 bases removed from V and 1 base from J, the gap between germline ends came to 9 bases. The germline V gene has CDR1 LGHNA and CDR2 YSLEER.

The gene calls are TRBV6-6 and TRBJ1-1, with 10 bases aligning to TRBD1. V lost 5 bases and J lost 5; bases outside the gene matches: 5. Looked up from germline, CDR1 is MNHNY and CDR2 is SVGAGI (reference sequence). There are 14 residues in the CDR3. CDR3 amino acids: CASSIDRGRTEAFF. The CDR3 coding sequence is TGTGCCAGCAGTATTGACAGGGGGCGAACTGAAGCTTTCTTT.

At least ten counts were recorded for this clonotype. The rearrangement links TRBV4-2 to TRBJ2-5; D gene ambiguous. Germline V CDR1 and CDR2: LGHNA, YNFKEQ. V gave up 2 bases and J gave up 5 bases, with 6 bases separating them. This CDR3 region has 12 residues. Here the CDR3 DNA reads TGTGCCAGCAGCCAATACGGGGAGACCCAGTACTTC. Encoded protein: CASSQYGETQYF.

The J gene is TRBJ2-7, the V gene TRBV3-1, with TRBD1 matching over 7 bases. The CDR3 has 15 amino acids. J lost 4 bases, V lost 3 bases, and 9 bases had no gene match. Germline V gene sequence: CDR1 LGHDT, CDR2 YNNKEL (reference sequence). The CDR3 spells CASSHHRGWEYEQYF. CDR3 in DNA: TGTGCCAGCAGCCACCACAGGGGATGGGAATACGAGCAGTACTTC.

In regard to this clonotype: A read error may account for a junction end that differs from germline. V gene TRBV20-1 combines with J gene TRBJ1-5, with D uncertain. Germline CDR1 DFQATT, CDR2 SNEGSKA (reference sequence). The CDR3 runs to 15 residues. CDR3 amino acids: CGASAQLYSNQPQHF. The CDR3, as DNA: TGCGGTGCGTCGGCGCAGCTATATAGCAATCAGCCCCAGCATTTT.

CDR3 sequence: CASLRTGTQETQFF. Written as DNA, the CDR3 is TGTGCCAGCTTACGGACCGGCACACAAGAGACCCAGTTCTTC. This chain connects TRBV28 to TRBJ2-5, with no clear D. The J call may be faulty, since TRBJ2-1 better matches the DNA end. Germline V gene sequence: CDR1 MDHEN, CDR2 SYDVKM. This CDR3 is built from 14 residues.

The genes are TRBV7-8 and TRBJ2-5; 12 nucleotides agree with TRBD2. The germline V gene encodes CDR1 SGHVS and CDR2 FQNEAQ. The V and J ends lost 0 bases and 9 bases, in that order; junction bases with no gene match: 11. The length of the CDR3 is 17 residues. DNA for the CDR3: TGTGCCAGCAGCTTAGCGCGGGGACTAGCGGGCGGTGAGGCCCAGTACTTC. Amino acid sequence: CASSLARGLAGGEAQYF.

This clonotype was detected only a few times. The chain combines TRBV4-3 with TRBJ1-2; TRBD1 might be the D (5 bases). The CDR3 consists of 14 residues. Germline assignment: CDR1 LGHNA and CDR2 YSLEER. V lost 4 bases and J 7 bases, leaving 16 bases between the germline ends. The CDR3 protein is CASSRTASRVGYTF. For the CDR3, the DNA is TGCGCCAGCAGCCGAACTGCATCCAGGGTTGGCTACACCTTC.

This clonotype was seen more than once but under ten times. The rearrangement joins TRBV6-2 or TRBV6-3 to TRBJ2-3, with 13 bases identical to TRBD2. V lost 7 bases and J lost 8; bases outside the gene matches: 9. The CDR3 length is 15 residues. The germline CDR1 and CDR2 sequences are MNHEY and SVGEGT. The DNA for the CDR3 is TGTGCCAGCACCCGGACTAGCGGGGGACTAGGTACGCAGTATTTT. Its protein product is CASTRTSGGLGTQYF.

The CDR3 nucleotides are TGTGCCAGCAGCCAACTAGCGCCCACAGATACGCAGTATTTT. Translation: CASSQLAPTDTQYF. J is TRBJ2-3 and V is TRBV12-3 or TRBV12-4; 7 nucleotides align to TRBD2. The junction had 5 bases not matched to a gene; V was cut back by 6 bases and J by 2 bases. This CDR3 has 14 amino acids.

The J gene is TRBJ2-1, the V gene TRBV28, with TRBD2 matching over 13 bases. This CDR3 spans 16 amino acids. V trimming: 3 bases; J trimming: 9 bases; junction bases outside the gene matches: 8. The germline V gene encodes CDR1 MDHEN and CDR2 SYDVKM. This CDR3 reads CASSLVAGLAGVEQFF. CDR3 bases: TGTGCCAGCAGTTTGGTGGCAGGACTAGCGGGGGTTGAGCAGTTCTTC.

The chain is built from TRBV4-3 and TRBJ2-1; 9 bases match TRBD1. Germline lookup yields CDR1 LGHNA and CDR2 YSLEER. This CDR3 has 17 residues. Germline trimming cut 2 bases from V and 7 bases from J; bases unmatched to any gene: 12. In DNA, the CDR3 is TGCGCCAGCAGCCAACTCTCTCCGGGACAGGGTGCAAATGAGCAGTTCTTC. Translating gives CASSQLSPGQGANEQFF.

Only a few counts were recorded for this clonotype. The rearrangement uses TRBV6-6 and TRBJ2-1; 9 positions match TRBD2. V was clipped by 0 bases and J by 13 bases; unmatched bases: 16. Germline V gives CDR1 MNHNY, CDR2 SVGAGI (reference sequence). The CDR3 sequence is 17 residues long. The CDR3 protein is CASSYSRRGGANPDQFF. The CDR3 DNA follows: TGTGCCAGCAGTTACTCGAGGCGGGGGGGGGCCAATCCTGATCAGTTCTTC.

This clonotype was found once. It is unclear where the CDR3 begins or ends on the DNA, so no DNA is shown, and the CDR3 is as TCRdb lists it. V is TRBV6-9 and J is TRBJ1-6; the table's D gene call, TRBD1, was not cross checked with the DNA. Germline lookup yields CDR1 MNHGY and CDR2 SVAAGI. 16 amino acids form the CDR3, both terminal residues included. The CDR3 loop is CASSSSLGVYNSPLHF.

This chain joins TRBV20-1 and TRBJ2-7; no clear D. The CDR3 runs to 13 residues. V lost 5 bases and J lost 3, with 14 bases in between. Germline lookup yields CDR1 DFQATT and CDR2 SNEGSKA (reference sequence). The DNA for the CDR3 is TGCAGTGCTCCACGGACGGTCGGCTACGAGCAGTACTTC. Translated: CSAPRTVGYEQYF.

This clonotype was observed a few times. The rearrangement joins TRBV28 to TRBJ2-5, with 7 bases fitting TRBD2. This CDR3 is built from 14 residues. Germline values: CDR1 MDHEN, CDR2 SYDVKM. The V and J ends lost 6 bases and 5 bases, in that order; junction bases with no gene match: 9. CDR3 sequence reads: CASSPTRGLETQYF. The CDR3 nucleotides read TGTGCCAGCAGCCCGACGCGGGGGTTGGAGACCCAGTACTTC. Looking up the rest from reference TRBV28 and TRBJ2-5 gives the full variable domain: DVKVTQSSRYLVKRTGEKVFLECVQDMDHENMFWYRQDPGLGLRLIYFSYDVKMKEKGDIPEGYSVSREKKERFSLILESASTNQTSMYLCASSPTRGLETQYFGPGTRLLVL.